This is a list of T cell receptor beta chains from one sample in a study of blood T cell repertoires in COVID-19. Assay: immunoSEQ multiplex PCR; the TCRdb copy retains only in-frame clones and omits some. The sample contains about 170,000 clones, roughly 85% of which appear only once. The material sequenced was peripheral blood. These receptors all stem from a human donor with acute or convalescent COVID-19. The donor label of this sample is uncertain. The CDR3 runs from the conserved cysteine through the conserved F or W. D genes are given only for firm matches.

length: 13
J: TRBJ2-7
V: TRBV27
D: TRBD1
DNA: TGTGCCAGCACGCCGACAGGGGGCAATGAGCAGTACTTC
CDR3: CASTPTGGNEQYF

length: 13
J: TRBJ1-5
V: TRBV3-1/TRBV3-2
D: -
DNA: TGTGCCAGCAGCCTACAGGGTAATCAGCCCCAGCATTTT
CDR3: CASSLQGNQPQHF

length: 14
J: TRBJ1-1
V: TRBV5-1
D: -
DNA: TGCGCCAGCAGCTTGGCCGTTGTGAACACTGAAGCTTTCTTT
CDR3: CASSLAVVNTEAFF

length: 13
J: TRBJ1-2
V: TRBV29-1
D: -
DNA: TGCAGCGTTGAGGCGGCGGGCGTAGGAGGCTACACCTTC
CDR3: CSVEAAGVGGYTF

length: 12
J: TRBJ1-4
V: TRBV7-9
D: -
DNA: TGTGCCAGCAGCCAGAATACGGGGGTACTGTTTTTT
CDR3: CASSQNTGVLFF

length: 13
J: TRBJ1-4
V: TRBV18
D: TRBD1
DNA: TGTGCCACCCAACAGGGGAAGAATGAAAAACTGTTTTTT
CDR3: CATQQGKNEKLFF

length: 16
J: TRBJ2-7
V: TRBV12-5
D: -
DNA: TGTGCTAGTGGTTTGGGTTTGGGCCATGCCACCTACGAGCAGTACTTC
CDR3: CASGLGLGHATYEQYF

length: 16
J: TRBJ1-2
V: TRBV18
D: -
DNA: TGTGCCAGCTCACCCTCAACGGGTGACAGGACTTATGGCTACACCTTC
CDR3: CASSPSTGDRTYGYTF

length: 14
J: TRBJ1-1
V: TRBV24-1
D: -
DNA: TGTGCCACCAGTGGGGATACAGGGAAAGCTGAAGCTTTCTTT
CDR3: CATSGDTGKAEAFF

length: 15
J: TRBJ2-1
V: TRBV2
D: -
DNA: TGTGCCAGCAGTGAAGACGGGTACTCTGTAAATGAGCAGTTCTTC
CDR3: CASSEDGYSVNEQFF

length: 13
J: TRBJ1-6
V: TRBV12-3/TRBV12-4
D: -
DNA: TGTGCCAGCAGTTTGTTACAGGGCTCACCCCTCCACTTT
CDR3: CASSLLQGSPLHF

length: 15
J: TRBJ2-1
V: TRBV7-9
D: -
DNA: TGTGCCAGCAGCTTAAGTCAAGGGGGTTTCAATGAGCAGTTCTTC
CDR3: CASSLSQGGFNEQFF

length: 15
J: TRBJ1-2
V: TRBV7-2
D: -
DNA: TGTGCCAGCACCCGGGGAGAGGAATCCCGCTATGGCTACACCTTC
CDR3: CASTRGEESRYGYTF

length: 14
J: TRBJ1-6
V: TRBV7-9
D: TRBD1
DNA: TGTGCCAGCAGCTTACGGGCAGGGGGTTCACCCCTCCACTTT
CDR3: CASSLRAGGSPLHF

length: 11
J: TRBJ2-5
V: TRBV15
D: -
DNA: TGTGCCACCAGCACACAAGAGACCCAGTACTTC
CDR3: CATSTQETQYF

length: 15
J: TRBJ1-3
V: TRBV9
D: TRBD1
DNA: TGTGCCAGCAACGGACAGGGGGGCTCTGGAAACACCATATATTTT
CDR3: CASNGQGGSGNTIYF